This TCR beta chain was identified in a study of OX40 agonist ivuxolimab in advanced cancers. About the study: Roughly two fifths of patients had received prior checkpoint inhibitor therapy.

In germline, CDR1 is SGHTA, CDR2 FQGNSA. The CDR3 length is 14 residues. V lost 3 bases, J lost 5 bases, and 3 bases stayed unmatched. TCRdb's table, derived via immunoSEQ multiplex PCR, lists solely in-frame clones and lacks some. The sample includes 20,000 to 25,000 clones, approximately 91% of them seen just once. The specimen comprised CD4+ or CD8+ T cells sorted from blood, sampled in a trial of the OX40 agonist ivuxolimab. The TCR was taken from an adult with an advanced solid tumor such as melanoma, head and neck, liver or kidney cancer. V is TRBV7-2 and J is TRBJ1-4, with 7 bases aligning to TRBD1. In DNA, the CDR3 is TGTGCCAGCAGCTTCAGGGGGGGGAATGAAAAACTGTTTTTT. Protein: CASSFRGGNEKLFF.